This T cell receptor (beta chain) was obtained from a study of blood T cell repertoires in COVID-19. The CDR3 length is 15 residues. V shed 5 bases and J shed 1 base, with 13 bases lying between them. Germline CDR1 SGHDT, CDR2 YYEEEE. Sequencing used immunoSEQ multiplex PCR; TCRdb keeps in-frame clones, though not all of them. The table lists fewer than 250,000 clones, almost 85% of them singletons. Input material: peripheral blood. This chain joins TRBV5-6 and TRBJ2-1; D unresolved. The receptor's source is a man aged 50 to 59 with acute or convalescent COVID-19. CDR3 protein: CASSSLMRSYNEQFF. CDR3 sequence (DNA): TGTGCCAGCAGTTCCCTTATGCGGTCCTACAATGAGCAGTTCTTC.